This entry describes one TCR beta chain. Its antigen specificity is not known. Per-base quality was not reported, and no clone a single base away is much larger than it. The data were obtained in a study of T cell repertoires in cytomegalovirus infection (dated by TCRdb to between 2018 and 2021). As for the study more broadly: Alongside well-studied HLA-B-restricted epitopes, the peptide stimulations were aimed at recently identified HLA-C-restricted CMV epitopes, whose presentation resists viral immunomodulation. Because public TCR beta signatures pointed to carriage of CMV infection together with the matching HLA type, the HLA type of each donor mattered for the analysis. Overall results and qualifications from the work: Cumulative frequency of public TCR beta family members discriminated carriers of CMV infection plus the relevant HLA type in this cohort and an independent roughly 330-donor cohort. In the ex vivo response, HLA-C-restricted CMV-specific TCR beta clonotypes were dominant, and in two of eight donors the single most frequent clonotype came from this HLA-C-restricted group.

The treatment or condition label of this sample denotes: in vitro stimulation with specific CMV peptide epitopes to enrich CMV-specific T cells. The listed sequencing device is Illumina HiSeq 1500. The public reads were reprocessed in TCRdb via fastp at Q25 and MiXCR, keeping in-frame beta chains. Each entry merges the rows of one CDR3 protein and shows their most common DNA and genes. Within this sample are 570,000 or so distinct CDR3 sequences, with just under 40% of them counted one time only. The top ten constitute about 46% of the sample. The clonotype comes from a human donor in good health (CMV status not recorded). Some clones in this sample may be carry-over from other donors' samples. The sequences come from cultured PBMCs, collected from culture after CMV antigen stimulation.

The nucleotide sequence is given as TGCGCCAGTAAGGCGGTCGGGCCGAGAAATTCACCCCTCCACTTT. The encoded protein is CASKAVGPRNSPLHF. This receptor chain uses TRBV4-1 and TRBJ1-6, with an unclear D gene assignment. Trimming at the junction amounts to 9 bases on V and 7 bases on J, and the germline ends lie 19 bases apart. Via the germline V gene, CDR1 is MGHRA and CDR2 YSYEKL. There are 15 amino acids in the CDR3, from cysteine to phenylalanine inclusive. Only CDR3 DNA is held: 45 bases, read in frame from base 1.